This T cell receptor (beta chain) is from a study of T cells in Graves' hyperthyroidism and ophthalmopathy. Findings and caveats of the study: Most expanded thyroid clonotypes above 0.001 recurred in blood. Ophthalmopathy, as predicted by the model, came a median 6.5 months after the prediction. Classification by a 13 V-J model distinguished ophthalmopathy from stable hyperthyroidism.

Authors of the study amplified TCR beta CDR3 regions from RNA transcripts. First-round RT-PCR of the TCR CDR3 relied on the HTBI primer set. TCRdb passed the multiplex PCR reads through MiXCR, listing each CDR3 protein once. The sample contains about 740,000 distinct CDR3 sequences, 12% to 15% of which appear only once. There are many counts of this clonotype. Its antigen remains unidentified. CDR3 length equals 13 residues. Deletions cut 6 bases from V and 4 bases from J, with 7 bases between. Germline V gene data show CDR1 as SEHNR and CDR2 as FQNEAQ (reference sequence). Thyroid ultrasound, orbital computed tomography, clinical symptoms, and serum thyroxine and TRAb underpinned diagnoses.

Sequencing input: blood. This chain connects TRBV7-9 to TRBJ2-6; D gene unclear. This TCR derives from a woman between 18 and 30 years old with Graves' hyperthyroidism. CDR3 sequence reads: CASRRRGANVLTF. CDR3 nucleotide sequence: TGTGCCAGCAGGCGTCGCGGGGCCAACGTCCTGACTTTC.